A selection of T cell receptor beta chains follows, all from one sample in a study of identical twins. TCRdb reprocessed the 5' RACE reads with MiXCR, giving one entry per CDR3 protein. The table has some 250,000 distinct CDR3 sequences, 10% to 15% seen once. These data are also associated with another study on yellow fever vaccine responses in identical twins.

Sequenced sample: memory (CD45RO+) T cells sorted from blood. These receptors came from a woman aged 18-30 years in good health. Both conserved end residues are part of each CDR3. The D gene is left open where the match is weak. Size is stated for part of the rows, as once, few or many counts, or as a class when the clone is expanded.

d_call: NA; v_call: TRBV10-3; clone_size: many; j_call: TRBJ2-7; cdr3_aa: CAISETSYEQYF; cdr3_nt: TGTGCCATCAGTGAAACTAGCTACGAGCAGTACTTC
d_call: TRBD2; v_call: TRBV6-1; clone_size: NA; j_call: TRBJ2-1; cdr3_aa: CASSESSGGPNEQFF; cdr3_nt: TGTGCCAGCAGTGAATCTAGCGGGGGCCCCAATGAGCAGTTCTTC
d_call: TRBD1; v_call: TRBV12-3/TRBV12-4; clone_size: NA; j_call: TRBJ1-3; cdr3_aa: CASSFGTARSGNTIYF; cdr3_nt: TGTGCCAGCAGTTTTGGGACAGCTCGCTCTGGAAACACCATATATTTT
d_call: NA; v_call: TRBV5-1; clone_size: NA; j_call: TRBJ2-1; cdr3_aa: CASGGLGTTYNEQFF; cdr3_nt: TGCGCCAGCGGAGGGCTTGGGACCACCTACAATGAGCAGTTCTTC
d_call: TRBD1; v_call: TRBV15; clone_size: few; j_call: TRBJ1-1; cdr3_aa: CATSRDGQGAAEAFF; cdr3_nt: TGTGCCACCAGCAGAGATGGGCAGGGGGCCGCAGAAGCTTTCTTT
d_call: TRBD1; v_call: TRBV27; clone_size: few; j_call: TRBJ2-3; cdr3_aa: CASTKDRGQDTQYF; cdr3_nt: TGTGCCAGCACCAAGGACAGGGGTCAGGATACGCAGTATTTT
d_call: NA; v_call: TRBV5-1; clone_size: NA; j_call: TRBJ2-7; cdr3_aa: CASSPGPQTKEQYF; cdr3_nt: TGCGCCAGCAGCCCGGGACCTCAGACGAAAGAGCAGTACTTC
d_call: NA; v_call: TRBV5-1; clone_size: NA; j_call: TRBJ2-2; cdr3_aa: CASSTPGSAAGELFF; cdr3_nt: TGCGCCAGCAGCACCCCAGGGTCGGCAGCCGGGGAGCTGTTTTTT
d_call: TRBD2; v_call: TRBV5-1; clone_size: NA; j_call: TRBJ2-7; cdr3_aa: CASSLDVAGGYEQYF; cdr3_nt: TGCGCCAGCAGCTTGGATGTAGCGGGAGGGTACGAGCAGTACTTC
d_call: TRBD1; v_call: TRBV6-5; clone_size: NA; j_call: TRBJ2-3; cdr3_aa: CASSYSTGSNTQYF; cdr3_nt: TGTGCCAGCAGTTACTCGACAGGGTCAAATACGCAGTATTTT
d_call: TRBD1; v_call: TRBV3-1; clone_size: few; j_call: TRBJ1-1; cdr3_aa: CASSAQGYTEAFF; cdr3_nt: TGTGCCAGCAGCGCACAGGGGTACACTGAAGCTTTCTTT
d_call: NA; v_call: TRBV6-4; clone_size: NA; j_call: TRBJ2-2; cdr3_aa: CASSDKTTGELFF; cdr3_nt: TGTGCCAGCAGTGACAAGACCACCGGGGAGCTGTTTTTT
d_call: TRBD1; v_call: TRBV28; clone_size: many; j_call: TRBJ2-7; cdr3_aa: CASSWDRLNEQYF; cdr3_nt: TGTGCCAGCAGTTGGGACAGGCTCAACGAGCAGTACTTC
d_call: TRBD1; v_call: TRBV29-1; clone_size: many; j_call: TRBJ1-1; cdr3_aa: CSGRDRGYTEAFF; cdr3_nt: TGCAGCGGCCGGGACAGGGGTTACACTGAAGCTTTCTTT
d_call: NA; v_call: TRBV7-2; clone_size: NA; j_call: TRBJ2-7; cdr3_aa: CASSLRAWHEQYF; cdr3_nt: TGTGCCAGCAGCTTAAGGGCCTGGCACGAGCAGTACTTC
d_call: TRBD2; v_call: TRBV5-1; clone_size: NA; j_call: TRBJ2-7; cdr3_aa: CASSRGLAGGVQYF; cdr3_nt: TGCGCCAGCAGCCGGGGACTAGCGGGGGGGGTGCAGTACTTC
d_call: TRBD2; v_call: TRBV24-1; clone_size: few; j_call: TRBJ2-2; cdr3_aa: CATSDLTSGIPLTGELFF; cdr3_nt: TGTGCCACCAGTGATTTGACTAGCGGGATACCTCTCACCGGGGAGCTGTTTTTT
d_call: NA; v_call: TRBV6-2/TRBV6-3; clone_size: NA; j_call: TRBJ2-7; cdr3_aa: CASRRNYEQYF; cdr3_nt: TGTGCCAGCAGGCGAAACTACGAGCAGTACTTC
d_call: NA; v_call: TRBV3-1; clone_size: few; j_call: TRBJ2-3; cdr3_aa: CASSPAGLSTDTQYF; cdr3_nt: TGTGCCAGCAGCCCGGCGGGCCTGAGCACAGATACGCAGTATTTT
d_call: NA; v_call: TRBV5-5; clone_size: few; j_call: TRBJ1-5; cdr3_aa: CVSSSGLLNQPQHF; cdr3_nt: TGTGTCAGCAGCTCGGGACTCCTCAATCAGCCCCAGCATTTT
d_call: TRBD2; v_call: TRBV9; clone_size: NA; j_call: TRBJ2-5; cdr3_aa: CASSPGGLETQYF; cdr3_nt: TGTGCCAGCAGCCCGGGGGGACTTGAGACCCAGTACTTC
d_call: TRBD2; v_call: TRBV6-2/TRBV6-3; clone_size: NA; j_call: TRBJ2-2; cdr3_aa: CASSYGPTSGKAGELFF; cdr3_nt: TGTGCCAGCAGTTACGGTCCTACTAGCGGGAAGGCCGGGGAGCTGTTTTTT
d_call: NA; v_call: TRBV6-2/TRBV6-3; clone_size: NA; j_call: TRBJ2-5; cdr3_aa: CASGRSVGETQYF; cdr3_nt: TGTGCCAGCGGCCGTTCTGTGGGGGAGACCCAGTACTTC
d_call: TRBD1; v_call: TRBV7-8; clone_size: NA; j_call: TRBJ2-2; cdr3_aa: CASSLAARGRTGELFF; cdr3_nt: TGTGCCAGCAGCTTAGCGGCCAGGGGGCGCACCGGGGAGCTGTTTTTT
d_call: NA; v_call: TRBV6-2/TRBV6-3; clone_size: NA; j_call: TRBJ2-5; cdr3_aa: CASSPPPEETQYF; cdr3_nt: TGTGCCAGCAGTCCCCCTCCCGAAGAGACCCAGTACTTC
d_call: NA; v_call: TRBV15; clone_size: NA; j_call: TRBJ2-4; cdr3_aa: CATSRSGTQIQYF; cdr3_nt: TGTGCCACCAGCAGATCAGGGACTCAAATTCAGTACTTC
d_call: NA; v_call: TRBV7-8; clone_size: NA; j_call: TRBJ2-3; cdr3_aa: CASSPGSRATDTQYF; cdr3_nt: TGTGCCAGCAGCCCAGGGTCGAGGGCCACAGATACGCAGTATTTT
d_call: NA; v_call: TRBV29-1; clone_size: many; j_call: TRBJ2-3; cdr3_aa: CSVTKQGTTDTQYF; cdr3_nt: TGCAGCGTGACAAAACAGGGAACCACAGATACGCAGTATTTT
d_call: NA; v_call: TRBV4-3; clone_size: NA; j_call: TRBJ2-2; cdr3_aa: CASSQDRGDRELFF; cdr3_nt: TGCGCCAGCAGCCAAGATCGCGGGGATAGGGAGCTGTTTTTT
d_call: NA; v_call: TRBV29-1; clone_size: few; j_call: TRBJ2-4; cdr3_aa: CSAGEPAKNIQYF; cdr3_nt: TGCAGCGCGGGGGAGCCAGCCAAAAACATTCAGTACTTC
d_call: NA; v_call: TRBV28; clone_size: NA; j_call: TRBJ2-3; cdr3_aa: CASSPQGRYSDTQYF; cdr3_nt: TGTGCCAGCAGTCCACAGGGAAGGTATTCAGATACGCAGTATTTT
d_call: TRBD2; v_call: TRBV29-1; clone_size: few; j_call: TRBJ2-5; cdr3_aa: CSVELAGETQYF; cdr3_nt: TGCAGCGTTGAACTAGCGGGGGAGACCCAGTACTTC
d_call: NA; v_call: TRBV5-1; clone_size: NA; j_call: TRBJ2-4; cdr3_aa: CASSWGLGYKNIQYF; cdr3_nt: TGCGCCAGCAGCTGGGGTCTGGGCTACAAAAACATTCAGTACTTC
d_call: TRBD1; v_call: TRBV7-9; clone_size: NA; j_call: TRBJ2-7; cdr3_aa: CASSYTSGQDEQYF; cdr3_nt: TGTGCCAGCAGCTACACATCTGGACAGGACGAGCAGTACTTC
d_call: NA; v_call: TRBV14; clone_size: NA; j_call: TRBJ2-7; cdr3_aa: CASSQPGAYEQYF; cdr3_nt: TGTGCCAGCAGCCAACCCGGTGCCTACGAGCAGTACTTC
d_call: TRBD1; v_call: TRBV18; clone_size: NA; j_call: TRBJ2-2; cdr3_aa: CASSRRDRDTGELFF; cdr3_nt: TGTGCCAGCTCTCGACGGGACAGGGATACCGGGGAGCTGTTTTTT
d_call: TRBD2; v_call: TRBV6-1; clone_size: NA; j_call: TRBJ2-3; cdr3_aa: CASSKRGGISTDTQYF; cdr3_nt: TGTGCCAGCAGTAAACGGGGGGGGATAAGCACAGATACGCAGTATTTT
d_call: NA; v_call: TRBV7-2; clone_size: few; j_call: TRBJ1-6; cdr3_aa: CASSLVPDSNSPLHF; cdr3_nt: TGTGCCAGCAGCTTAGTGCCTGACTCTAATTCACCCCTCCACTTT
d_call: NA; v_call: TRBV5-1; clone_size: few; j_call: TRBJ2-4; cdr3_aa: CASSLVAGSALDIQYF; cdr3_nt: TGCGCCAGCAGCTTGGTCGCAGGGTCAGCCCTAGACATTCAGTACTTC
d_call: TRBD1; v_call: TRBV11-2; clone_size: few; j_call: TRBJ2-2; cdr3_aa: CASSTGVRLTANTGELFF; cdr3_nt: TGTGCCAGCAGTACAGGGGTTAGGCTAACCGCGAACACCGGGGAGCTGTTTTTT
d_call: TRBD1; v_call: TRBV14; clone_size: many; j_call: TRBJ2-7; cdr3_aa: CASRSGQGFEQYF; cdr3_nt: TGTGCCAGCAGGTCGGGACAGGGGTTCGAGCAGTACTTC
d_call: TRBD2; v_call: TRBV7-9; clone_size: NA; j_call: TRBJ2-1; cdr3_aa: CASSWRTSGNNEQFF; cdr3_nt: TGTGCCAGCAGCTGGAGGACTAGCGGGAACAATGAGCAGTTCTTC
d_call: NA; v_call: TRBV19; clone_size: NA; j_call: TRBJ2-1; cdr3_aa: CASSIRDYNEQFF; cdr3_nt: TGTGCCAGTAGTATACGGGATTACAATGAGCAGTTCTTC
d_call: NA; v_call: TRBV27; clone_size: many; j_call: TRBJ2-1; cdr3_aa: CASSSTDSGLNEQFF; cdr3_nt: TGTGCCAGCAGTTCCACGGACTCGGGACTCAATGAGCAGTTCTTC
d_call: NA; v_call: TRBV6-5; clone_size: NA; j_call: TRBJ2-4; cdr3_aa: CASSYRGQIAKNIQYF; cdr3_nt: TGTGCCAGCAGTTACCGGGGTCAAATAGCCAAAAACATTCAGTACTTC